A selection of T cell receptor beta chains follows, all from one sample in a study of OX40 agonist ivuxolimab in advanced cancers. TCRdb keeps only in-frame clones here, not all; method: immunoSEQ multiplex PCR. The sample has 60,000 or so clones; roughly 89% are singletons. This sample comprised CD4+ or CD8+ T cells sorted from blood, obtained in a trial of the OX40 agonist ivuxolimab. The receptors originated from an adult with an advanced solid tumor such as melanoma, head and neck, liver or kidney cancer. CDR3s leave out the opening cysteine and the closing phenylalanine or tryptophan.

j_call: TRBJ1-1; v_call: TRBV19; cdr3_aa: ASSMDRARTEAF
j_call: TRBJ1-4; v_call: TRBV30; cdr3_aa: AWGHRTGVREKLF
j_call: TRBJ1-1; v_call: TRBV5-1; cdr3_aa: ASSLETGRPEAF
j_call: TRBJ1-2; v_call: TRBV6-5; cdr3_aa: ASSSLGTIGYT
j_call: TRBJ2-3; v_call: TRBV6-5; cdr3_aa: ASSYRGSGTDTQY
j_call: TRBJ2-4; v_call: TRBV18; cdr3_aa: ASSPNQNLAKNIQY
j_call: TRBJ2-2; v_call: TRBV30; cdr3_aa: AWSVQGAGGGELF
j_call: TRBJ2-2; v_call: TRBV7-7; cdr3_aa: ASSLEGQRTGELF
j_call: TRBJ1-2; v_call: TRBV6-5; cdr3_aa: ASSYPGSYGYT
j_call: TRBJ2-5; v_call: TRBV28; cdr3_aa: ASSPLRSFRETQY
j_call: TRBJ2-5; v_call: TRBV30; cdr3_aa: ACGLGPLTQY
j_call: TRBJ1-1; v_call: TRBV18; cdr3_aa: ASSQTVTGGTEAF
j_call: TRBJ2-5; v_call: TRBV10-3; cdr3_aa: AISGGLETQY
j_call: TRBJ2-6; v_call: TRBV6-5; cdr3_aa: ASSRPGSGANVLT
j_call: TRBJ1-1; v_call: TRBV2; cdr3_aa: ASRGGPNTEAF
j_call: TRBJ2-3; v_call: TRBV5-1; cdr3_aa: ASSAMTSVSQY
j_call: TRBJ1-4; v_call: TRBV6-5; cdr3_aa: ATRNGATNEKLF
j_call: TRBJ1-2; v_call: TRBV14; cdr3_aa: ASSQTTAGVGYT
j_call: TRBJ2-3; v_call: TRBV30; cdr3_aa: AWSVRGAGTNTQY
j_call: TRBJ2-3; v_call: TRBV25-1; cdr3_aa: ASSELGKPTDTQY
j_call: TRBJ1-1; v_call: TRBV5-6; cdr3_aa: ASSFTPTEAF
j_call: TRBJ2-7; v_call: TRBV5-1; cdr3_aa: ASSRDGAYEQY
j_call: TRBJ2-1; v_call: TRBV6-4; cdr3_aa: ASSLLAGGYNEQF
j_call: TRBJ2-3; v_call: TRBV5-1; cdr3_aa: ASSPGTGGADTQY
j_call: TRBJ1-2; v_call: TRBV18; cdr3_aa: ASSPGTGGGYT
j_call: TRBJ2-1; v_call: TRBV10-3; cdr3_aa: AISDTGLGYNEQF
j_call: TRBJ2-3; v_call: TRBV7-9; cdr3_aa: ASSLRVASTDTQY
j_call: TRBJ1-5; v_call: TRBV19; cdr3_aa: ASSISPFSNQPQH
j_call: TRBJ2-6; v_call: TRBV10-3; cdr3_aa: AISADRGYSGANVLT
j_call: TRBJ2-5; v_call: TRBV7-2; cdr3_aa: ASSLPKEETQY
j_call: TRBJ1-5; v_call: TRBV19; cdr3_aa: ATRLDGADRQPQH
j_call: -; v_call: TRBV5-1; cdr3_aa: ASSWMTGPYEQY
j_call: TRBJ1-4; v_call: TRBV5-8; cdr3_aa: ASSPGTGDVEKLF
j_call: TRBJ1-3; v_call: TRBV7-8; cdr3_aa: ASSLAGSDTIY
j_call: TRBJ2-2; v_call: TRBV4-2; cdr3_aa: ASSQDRLATGELF
j_call: TRBJ2-7; v_call: TRBV11-2; cdr3_aa: ASSLAGPTYEQY
j_call: TRBJ2-1; v_call: TRBV6-1; cdr3_aa: ASSAHYNEQF